The present T cell receptor (beta chain) was sequenced within a study of CD8+CD57+ T cells in acquired aplastic anemia. Overall study: Across the sorted CD4+ and CD8+ cells, DNA amounts averaged roughly 3 ug. Healthy donors had, on average, roughly 9.8 million reads for their CD4+ cells. General study points: Almost 30 shared CD8+ CDR3s appeared highly expressed within patients' immunodominant clones. No significant patient-versus-control difference appeared in CD8+ Simpson's diversity.

A few counts support this clonotype. What it binds is not known. One junction end does not reproduce the germline sequence, and a read error may be involved. Profiling of TCR beta VDJ combinations and CDR3 sequences used genomic DNA as template. Using its own MiXCR run on the reads, TCRdb lists one record per CDR3 protein. The sample contains about 110,000 distinct CDR3 sequences, 40% to 65% of which appear only once. Sequencing was performed on sorted CD4+, CD8+, or CD8+CD57+ T cells (not recorded which) from PBMCs. The clonotype was recovered from a human donor in good health, serving as a control.

In nucleotides, the CDR3 is TGCAGCGTTGAAGATCTTTTGTTGGAGAATGAGAAGTTCTTC. Encoded protein: CSVEDLLLENEKFF. The chain links TRBV29-1 to TRBJ2-1; D remains ambiguous. Germline CDR1 is SQVTM and CDR2 is ANQGSEA. The length of the CDR3 is 14 residues.